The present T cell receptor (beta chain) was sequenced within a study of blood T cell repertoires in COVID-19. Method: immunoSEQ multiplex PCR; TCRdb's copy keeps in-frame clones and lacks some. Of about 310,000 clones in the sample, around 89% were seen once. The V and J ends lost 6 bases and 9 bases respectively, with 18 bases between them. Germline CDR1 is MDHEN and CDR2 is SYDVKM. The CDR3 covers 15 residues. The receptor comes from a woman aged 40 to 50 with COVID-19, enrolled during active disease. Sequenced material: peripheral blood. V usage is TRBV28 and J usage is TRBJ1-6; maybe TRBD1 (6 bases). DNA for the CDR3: TGTGCCAGCAGCTTTGGGGGCGGCCATGGTTCACCCCTCCACTTT. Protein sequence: CASSFGGGHGSPLHF.